A selection of T cell receptor beta chains follows, all from one sample in a study of OX40 agonist ivuxolimab in advanced cancers. Sequenced by immunoSEQ multiplex PCR; TCRdb stores in-frame clones only, minus some. The sample lists approximately 25,000 clones, 85% occurring once. The sample was CD4+ or CD8+ T cells sorted from blood, taken in a trial of the OX40 agonist ivuxolimab. The receptors stem from an adult with an advanced solid tumor such as melanoma, head and neck, liver or kidney cancer. Each CDR3 is given with its conserved first and last residue. The order of the fields is J gene, clone size, V gene, D gene, CDR3 DNA, CDR3 protein. A D gene is named only where the DNA matches it firmly. Only some rows state a clone size, as once, few, many or a class for expanded clones.

j_call: TRBJ1-1
clone_size: -
v_call: TRBV9
d_call: -
cdr3_nt: TGTGCCAGCAGCGTGAGCCCGGGGCAGGCCGGGGAAGCTTTCTTT
cdr3_aa: CASSVSPGQAGEAFF

j_call: TRBJ1-3
clone_size: -
v_call: TRBV7-9
d_call: -
cdr3_nt: TGTGCCAGCAGCTTAGCTTACAAGAGCTCTGGAAACACCATATATTTT
cdr3_aa: CASSLAYKSSGNTIYF

j_call: TRBJ1-1
clone_size: -
v_call: TRBV27
d_call: -
cdr3_nt: TGTGCCAGCAGCTGGGGGGGGCAGAACACTGAAGCTTTCTTT
cdr3_aa: CASSWGGQNTEAFF

j_call: TRBJ1-3
clone_size: -
v_call: TRBV4-3
d_call: TRBD1
cdr3_nt: TGCGCCAGCAGCCGCGGGACAGGGCTGGGAAACACCATATATTTT
cdr3_aa: CASSRGTGLGNTIYF

j_call: TRBJ1-2
clone_size: -
v_call: TRBV29-1
d_call: -
cdr3_nt: TGCAGCGTTGAATTGGGTGTTGGCCTTGATTATGGCTACACCTTC
cdr3_aa: CSVELGVGLDYGYTF

j_call: TRBJ2-1
clone_size: few
v_call: TRBV4-1
d_call: -
cdr3_nt: TGCGCCAGCAGCCAAGTATCGGGCAGGGAGGACAATGAGCAGTTCTTC
cdr3_aa: CASSQVSGREDNEQFF

j_call: TRBJ2-7
clone_size: -
v_call: TRBV4-1
d_call: TRBD1
cdr3_nt: TGCGCCAGCAGCCAAGTTCCGGGACAGGGCTACGAGCAGTACTTC
cdr3_aa: CASSQVPGQGYEQYF

j_call: TRBJ1-2
clone_size: once
v_call: TRBV4-1
d_call: -
cdr3_nt: TGCGCCAGCAGCCAAGCCCTAGGGCAGCTATATGGCTACACCTTC
cdr3_aa: CASSQALGQLYGYTF

j_call: TRBJ1-1
clone_size: -
v_call: TRBV28
d_call: -
cdr3_nt: TGTGCCAGCAGTTTTGGGCAGATCATGAACACTGAAGCTTTCTTT
cdr3_aa: CASSFGQIMNTEAFF

j_call: TRBJ1-2
clone_size: few
v_call: TRBV29-1
d_call: -
cdr3_nt: TGCAGCGTTGAGGGGGGCTACACCTTC
cdr3_aa: CSVEGGYTF

j_call: TRBJ2-3
clone_size: -
v_call: TRBV7-9
d_call: -
cdr3_nt: TGTGCCAGCAGCGGGTTCCTGTTT
cdr3_aa: CASSGFLF

j_call: TRBJ2-1
clone_size: -
v_call: TRBV4-1
d_call: TRBD1
cdr3_nt: TGCGCCAGCAGCACCCCGGGACAGGGTGTTAAGAGCTCCTACAATGAGCAGTTCTTC
cdr3_aa: CASSTPGQGVKSSYNEQFF

j_call: TRBJ2-7
clone_size: -
v_call: TRBV20-1
d_call: -
cdr3_nt: TGCAGTGCTAGCAGGGGATACGAGCAGTACTTC
cdr3_aa: CSASRGYEQYF

j_call: TRBJ2-7
clone_size: once
v_call: TRBV7-2
d_call: -
cdr3_nt: TGTGCCAGCAGCTTAGGACAGCTATACTACGAGCAGTACTTC
cdr3_aa: CASSLGQLYYEQYF

j_call: TRBJ2-3
clone_size: -
v_call: TRBV5-4
d_call: TRBD2
cdr3_nt: TGTGCCAGCAGCTTCGAACTAGCGGGGGGGCCTCGTAGCACAGATACGCAGTATTTT
cdr3_aa: CASSFELAGGPRSTDTQYF

j_call: TRBJ2-1
clone_size: -
v_call: TRBV7-6
d_call: TRBD2
cdr3_nt: TGTGCCAGCAGCTTACTAGCGGGGGGTGGGTACAATGAGCAGTTCTTC
cdr3_aa: CASSLLAGGGYNEQFF

j_call: TRBJ2-7
clone_size: -
v_call: TRBV11-2
d_call: -
cdr3_nt: TGTGCCAGCAGCTTAGATTGGGCAGAGCAGTACTTC
cdr3_aa: CASSLDWAEQYF

j_call: TRBJ1-2
clone_size: -
v_call: TRBV29-1
d_call: -
cdr3_nt: TGCAGCGTTGAAGAGGGCGCGCAGGGTCTCTATGGCTACACCTTC
cdr3_aa: CSVEEGAQGLYGYTF

j_call: TRBJ2-7
clone_size: few
v_call: TRBV9
d_call: -
cdr3_nt: TGTGCCAGCAGCGCCCTGGAGGATTACGAGCAGTACTTC
cdr3_aa: CASSALEDYEQYF

j_call: TRBJ2-3
clone_size: -
v_call: TRBV6-5
d_call: TRBD2
cdr3_nt: TGTGCCAGCGCTCCAGCGGGGGGGCGTGTAGATACGCAGTATTTT
cdr3_aa: CASAPAGGRVDTQYF

j_call: TRBJ1-1
clone_size: once
v_call: TRBV19
d_call: -
cdr3_nt: TGTGCCAGTAGCGAGTCCCCAGGGTACACTGAAGCTTTCTTT
cdr3_aa: CASSESPGYTEAFF

j_call: TRBJ2-4
clone_size: -
v_call: TRBV7-9
d_call: -
cdr3_nt: TGTGCCAGCAGCTTAGCGTCTGGAGGTGGGCAGAAAAACATTCAGTACTTC
cdr3_aa: CASSLASGGGQKNIQYF

j_call: TRBJ2-3
clone_size: -
v_call: TRBV2
d_call: -
cdr3_nt: TGTGCCAGCAGTGCAAGTGGTCTGGGCACAGATACGCAGTATTTT
cdr3_aa: CASSASGLGTDTQYF

j_call: TRBJ2-7
clone_size: -
v_call: TRBV5-1
d_call: TRBD1
cdr3_nt: TGCGCCAACAGCTTGGAGGCAGGGGGCTTCAACGAGCAGTACTTC
cdr3_aa: CANSLEAGGFNEQYF

j_call: TRBJ2-5
clone_size: -
v_call: TRBV6-5
d_call: -
cdr3_nt: TGTGCCAGCAGTTACCATGTACCGAGTGAGACCCAGTACTTC
cdr3_aa: CASSYHVPSETQYF

j_call: TRBJ2-4
clone_size: once
v_call: TRBV7-9
d_call: -
cdr3_nt: TGTGCCAGCAGCTTAGTGGCCGGGACCAAAAACATTCAGTACTTC
cdr3_aa: CASSLVAGTKNIQYF

j_call: TRBJ2-1
clone_size: once
v_call: TRBV2
d_call: -
cdr3_nt: TGTGCCAGCAGCCAACTGGGGGGGCCGTCCTACAATGAGCAGTTCTTC
cdr3_aa: CASSQLGGPSYNEQFF

j_call: TRBJ2-5
clone_size: few
v_call: TRBV4-1
d_call: TRBD2
cdr3_nt: TGCGCCAGCAGCCAAGGCGGGGGAGGACCGTGGGCCCTAGCGACCCAGTACTTC
cdr3_aa: CASSQGGGGPWALATQYF

j_call: TRBJ1-3
clone_size: -
v_call: TRBV25-1
d_call: -
cdr3_nt: TGTGCCAGCAGTGAATTTGGAGAATCTGGAAACACCATATATTTT
cdr3_aa: CASSEFGESGNTIYF

j_call: TRBJ2-1
clone_size: -
v_call: TRBV7-9
d_call: -
cdr3_nt: TGTGCCAGCAGCAACACCCGGGCCCTAAAACGGAATGAGCAGTTCTTC
cdr3_aa: CASSNTRALKRNEQFF

j_call: TRBJ1-1
clone_size: -
v_call: TRBV10-2
d_call: -
cdr3_nt: TGCGCCACTAAAGGTCCGGGACACCTGAACACTGAAGCTTTCTTT
cdr3_aa: CATKGPGHLNTEAFF

j_call: TRBJ1-1
clone_size: -
v_call: TRBV19
d_call: -
cdr3_nt: TGTGCCAGTAGCAACACGGACACTGAAGCTTTCTTT
cdr3_aa: CASSNTDTEAFF

j_call: TRBJ2-7
clone_size: -
v_call: TRBV6-1
d_call: TRBD2
cdr3_nt: TGTGCCAGCAGTGATTTCGCTAGCGGGGTTTACGAGCAGTACTTC
cdr3_aa: CASSDFASGVYEQYF

j_call: TRBJ1-1
clone_size: -
v_call: TRBV5-1
d_call: -
cdr3_nt: TGCGCCAGCAGCTTGGACAGGGAGCTGAACACTGAAGCTTTCTTT
cdr3_aa: CASSLDRELNTEAFF

j_call: TRBJ2-7
clone_size: -
v_call: TRBV6-1
d_call: -
cdr3_nt: TGTGCCAGCAGTGAAGAATATCAGGTAGCAGCCTCCTACGAGCAGTACTTC
cdr3_aa: CASSEEYQVAASYEQYF

j_call: TRBJ2-7
clone_size: -
v_call: TRBV27
d_call: TRBD1
cdr3_nt: TGTGCCAGCAGTTTAAGGGCAGGGGGCTCCTACGAGCAGTACTTC
cdr3_aa: CASSLRAGGSYEQYF

j_call: TRBJ2-7
clone_size: -
v_call: TRBV7-9
d_call: TRBD1
cdr3_nt: TGTGCCAGCAGCCCTGTCGGGACAGGGGAACACGAGCAGTACTTC
cdr3_aa: CASSPVGTGEHEQYF

j_call: TRBJ1-2
clone_size: once
v_call: TRBV26
d_call: -
cdr3_nt: TGTGCCAGCAGTTTACGCGGAGCTGATGGCTACACCTTC
cdr3_aa: CASSLRGADGYTF

j_call: TRBJ2-3
clone_size: -
v_call: TRBV27
d_call: TRBD2
cdr3_nt: TGTGCCAGCAGAGGACTAGCCGCCACAGATACGCAGTATTTT
cdr3_aa: CASRGLAATDTQYF

j_call: TRBJ2-2
clone_size: -
v_call: TRBV5-1
d_call: -
cdr3_nt: TGCGCCAGCAGCCTGGGGGACGGCCTCACCGGGGAGCTGTTTTTT
cdr3_aa: CASSLGDGLTGELFF

j_call: TRBJ1-5
clone_size: -
v_call: TRBV27
d_call: -
cdr3_nt: TGTGCCAGCAGTTTAGGGAGGGGCCAGCCCCAGCATTTT
cdr3_aa: CASSLGRGQPQHF

j_call: TRBJ2-7
clone_size: -
v_call: TRBV11-2
d_call: -
cdr3_nt: TGTGCCAGCAGCTTAGGCGCAGGGCCCTACGAGCAGTACTTC
cdr3_aa: CASSLGAGPYEQYF

j_call: TRBJ2-5
clone_size: -
v_call: TRBV6-4
d_call: -
cdr3_nt: TGTGCCAGCCCCTTATACGGGACTCAAGGGAGGGAGACCCAGTACTTC
cdr3_aa: CASPLYGTQGRETQYF

j_call: TRBJ2-1
clone_size: -
v_call: TRBV4-1
d_call: TRBD1
cdr3_nt: TGCGCCAGCAGTGACCGGGACAGGGGCTACAATGAGCAGTTCTTC
cdr3_aa: CASSDRDRGYNEQFF

j_call: TRBJ2-3
clone_size: once
v_call: TRBV21-1
d_call: -
cdr3_nt: TGTGCCAGCAGCAGTGAATTGTGGGGGAGCACAGATACGCAGTATTTT
cdr3_aa: CASSSELWGSTDTQYF

j_call: TRBJ2-3
clone_size: -
v_call: TRBV9
d_call: TRBD2
cdr3_nt: TGTGCCAGCAGCGTAGTTCCTAGCGGGGGTTTGAGTAGCACAGATACGCAGTATTTT
cdr3_aa: CASSVVPSGGLSSTDTQYF

j_call: TRBJ2-5
clone_size: -
v_call: TRBV7-9
d_call: -
cdr3_nt: TGTGCCAGCGCTGCCCCCGGTAGGGAGACCCAGTACTTC
cdr3_aa: CASAAPGRETQYF

j_call: TRBJ1-1
clone_size: few
v_call: TRBV2
d_call: -
cdr3_nt: TGTGCCAGCAGTGAAAGGGGGTTCTACACTGAAGCTTTCTTT
cdr3_aa: CASSERGFYTEAFF

j_call: TRBJ2-3
clone_size: -
v_call: TRBV6-5
d_call: -
cdr3_nt: TGTGCCAGCACCCACAGGGTATCCGGCGATACGCAGTATTTT
cdr3_aa: CASTHRVSGDTQYF

j_call: TRBJ1-5
clone_size: -
v_call: TRBV27
d_call: -
cdr3_nt: TGTGCCAGCAGTTTTGTAGGGGTTCAGCCCCAGCATTTT
cdr3_aa: CASSFVGVQPQHF

j_call: TRBJ2-7
clone_size: -
v_call: TRBV19
d_call: TRBD2
cdr3_nt: TGTGCCTCAGACGGGGGGTCCGACGAGCAGTACTTC
cdr3_aa: CASDGGSDEQYF

j_call: TRBJ2-1
clone_size: -
v_call: TRBV14
d_call: TRBD1
cdr3_nt: TGTGCCAGCAGCCATGGCCCCATTATAGGACAGGGGTCGTCTAGCTCCTACAATGAGCAGTTCTTC
cdr3_aa: CASSHGPIIGQGSSSSYNEQFF

j_call: TRBJ1-1
clone_size: -
v_call: TRBV19
d_call: TRBD1
cdr3_nt: TGTGCCAGTAGTATATGGGACAGGGGGAACACTGAAGCTTTCTTT
cdr3_aa: CASSIWDRGNTEAFF